This T cell receptor (beta chain) is from a study of T cells after yellow fever vaccination. Overall study context: It was SMART-Seq v4 Ultra Low Input that prepared the fractions with low cell numbers.

The study made its TCR cDNA through 5'RACE template switching. That step introduced a universal primer site along with UMIs. TCRdb independently ran MiXCR on the 5' RACE reads; one entry per CDR3 protein. The table shows more than 300,000 distinct CDR3 sequences, with around 6.8% occurring only once. Study conclusions and caveats: The study re-detected most primary-vaccination clones after the booster (about 96% CD4, just over 85% CD8). Although the secondary response was weaker, it peaked faster, at day 5 versus 15.

Turning to this clonotype: Its antigen is unknown.

With 2 bases removed from V and 4 bases from J, the gap between germline ends came to 6 bases. Germline lookup yields CDR1 MNHEY and CDR2 SVGEGT. The CDR3 runs 12 residues. The source of this sequence is a man between 18 and 35 years old who received the YFV17D yellow fever vaccine. The J gene is TRBJ2-7, the V gene TRBV6-2 or TRBV6-3; D not certain. The source material was PBMCs, sampled roughly 45 days after the first yellow fever vaccination. This chain's CDR3 is CASSYGVYEQYV. CDR3 coding DNA: TGTGCCAGCAGTTACGGAGTTTACGAGCAGTACGTC.